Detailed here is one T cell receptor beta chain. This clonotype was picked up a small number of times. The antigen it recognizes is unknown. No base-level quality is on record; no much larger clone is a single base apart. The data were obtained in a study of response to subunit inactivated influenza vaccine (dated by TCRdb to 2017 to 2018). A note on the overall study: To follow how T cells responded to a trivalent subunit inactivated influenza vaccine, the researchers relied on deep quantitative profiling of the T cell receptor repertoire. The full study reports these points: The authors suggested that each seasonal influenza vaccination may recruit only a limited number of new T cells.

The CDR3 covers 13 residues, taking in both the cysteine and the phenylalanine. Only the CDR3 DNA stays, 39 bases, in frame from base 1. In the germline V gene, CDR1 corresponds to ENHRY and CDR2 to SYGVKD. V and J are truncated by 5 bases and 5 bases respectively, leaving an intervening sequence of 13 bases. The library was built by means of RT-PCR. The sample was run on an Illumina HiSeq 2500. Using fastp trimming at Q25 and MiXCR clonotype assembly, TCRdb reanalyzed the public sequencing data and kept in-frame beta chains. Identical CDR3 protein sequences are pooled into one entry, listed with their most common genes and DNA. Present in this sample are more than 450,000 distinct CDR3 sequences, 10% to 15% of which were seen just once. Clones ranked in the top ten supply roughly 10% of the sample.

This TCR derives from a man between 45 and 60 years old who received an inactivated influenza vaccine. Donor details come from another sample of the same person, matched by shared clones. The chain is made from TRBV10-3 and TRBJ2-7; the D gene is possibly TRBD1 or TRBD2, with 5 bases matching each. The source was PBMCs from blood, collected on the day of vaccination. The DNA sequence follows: TGTGCCATCAGTAGTAGGGGAGAGAACGAGCAGTACTTC. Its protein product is CAISSRGENEQYF.